The 3 T cell receptor beta chains in this list originate from one sample, sequenced in a study of CD8 T cells in ankylosing spondylitis. From the 5' RACE reads, TCRdb called clonotypes with MiXCR, one entry per CDR3 protein. Found here are roughly 260,000 distinct CDR3 sequences, roughly 20% of them singletons; the top ten hold 7.5% to 9%. What was sequenced was blood, either unsorted or a sorted T cell fraction (not recorded which). The receptors originated from a male donor with ankylosing spondylitis or in good health (not recorded which).

The sample holds a few counts of this clonotype. The CDR3 sequence is CASSFITSNQPQHF. Written as DNA, the CDR3 is TGTGCCAGCAGTTTCATAACTTCAAATCAGCCCCAGCATTTT. The chain links TRBV12-3 or TRBV12-4 to TRBJ1-5; D unresolved. This CDR3 is 14 amino acids long. V gave up 3 bases and J gave up 4 bases, with 10 bases separating them.

The rearrangement links TRBV20-1 to TRBJ2-5; D may correspond to TRBD1 or TRBD2 (6 bases each). The germline V and J ends were trimmed by 0 bases and 2 bases, with 16 bases remaining between them. The CDR3 is 16 amino acids. Germline V CDR1 and CDR2: DFQATT, SNEGSKA (reference sequence). This chain's CDR3 is CSARDDWGAQQETQYF. CDR3 nucleotide sequence: TGCAGTGCTAGAGATGATTGGGGGGCACAACAAGAGACCCAGTACTTC.

The chain employs TRBV6-2 or TRBV6-3 and TRBJ2-1; possible D gene TRBD2, 5 bases. V gave up 6 bases and J gave up 10 bases, with 13 bases separating them. CDR1 and CDR2 from the germline V gene are MNHEY and SVGEGT. The CDR3 runs 12 residues. Here the CDR3 reads CASSRAVEEQFF. CDR3 in DNA: TGTGCCAGCAGCAGAGCGGTGGAGGAGCAGTTCTTC.